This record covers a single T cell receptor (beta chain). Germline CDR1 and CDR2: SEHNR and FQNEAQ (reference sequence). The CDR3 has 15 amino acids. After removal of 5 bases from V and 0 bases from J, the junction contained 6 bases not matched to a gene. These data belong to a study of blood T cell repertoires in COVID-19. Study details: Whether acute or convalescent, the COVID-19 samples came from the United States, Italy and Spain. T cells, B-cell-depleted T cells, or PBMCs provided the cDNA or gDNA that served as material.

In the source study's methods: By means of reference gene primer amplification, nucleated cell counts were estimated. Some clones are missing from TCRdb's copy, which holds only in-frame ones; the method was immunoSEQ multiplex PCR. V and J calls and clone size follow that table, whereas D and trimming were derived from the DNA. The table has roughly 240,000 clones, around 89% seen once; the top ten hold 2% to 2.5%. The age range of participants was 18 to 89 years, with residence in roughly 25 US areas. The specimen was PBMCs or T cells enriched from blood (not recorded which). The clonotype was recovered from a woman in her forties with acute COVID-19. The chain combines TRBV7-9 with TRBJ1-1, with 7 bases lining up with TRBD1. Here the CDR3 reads CASSPPGTVNTEAFF. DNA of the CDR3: TGTGCCAGCAGCCCACCCGGGACAGTGAACACTGAAGCTTTCTTT.